The rows below give T cell receptor beta chains drawn from one sample of a study of shared clonotypes between healthy human individuals. Sequenced by immunoSEQ multiplex PCR; TCRdb stores in-frame clones only, minus some. The sample includes millions of clones, 95% of them seen just once. Sequenced: naive CD4+ T cells sorted from blood. The receptors here all came from a man between 18 and 35 years old in good health. Each CDR3 is given with its conserved first and last residue. D genes are given only for firm matches. The listing skips clone size in some rows; elsewhere it reads once, few, many or a size class.

TRBV25-1,TRBD2,TRBJ2-1,NA,CASSVPGTRENEQFF,TGTGCCAGCAGTGTTCCCGGGACTAGGGAAAATGAGCAGTTCTTC
TRBV2,NA,TRBJ2-2,NA,CASTTRNTGELFF,TGTGCCAGCACAACTAGGAACACCGGGGAGCTGTTTTTT
TRBV7-2,NA,TRBJ2-3,NA,CASGPETSTDTQYF,TGTGCCAGCGGCCCCGAGACTAGCACAGATACGCAGTATTTT
TRBV6-1,NA,TRBJ2-1,NA,CASSVFQYNEQFF,TGTGCCAGCAGTGTTTTTCAATACAATGAGCAGTTCTTC
TRBV2,TRBD1,TRBJ1-4,NA,CASSRKQGTANEKLFF,TGTGCCAGCAGTAGGAAACAGGGGACCGCTAATGAAAAACTGTTTTTT
TRBV18,NA,TRBJ2-1,NA,CASSPDLYNEQFF,TGTGCCAGCTCACCAGACTTGTACAATGAGCAGTTCTTC
TRBV7-2,TRBD2,TRBJ2-2,NA,CASSLASGRRGTGELFF,TGTGCCAGCAGCTTAGCTAGCGGGAGGAGGGGCACCGGGGAGCTGTTTTTT
TRBV25-1,TRBD1,TRBJ1-1,NA,CASSITGAGTEAFF,TGTGCCAGCAGTATAACAGGGGCCGGGACTGAAGCTTTCTTT
TRBV4-1,TRBD2,TRBJ2-3,NA,CASSQNPSGRPSTDTQYF,TGCGCCAGCAGCCAAAACCCTAGCGGGAGACCTAGCACAGATACGCAGTATTTT
TRBV5-1,TRBD2,TRBJ2-3,NA,CASNIGTTDTQYF,TGCGCCAGCAATATCGGGACTACGGATACGCAGTATTTT
TRBV5-1,NA,TRBJ2-5,NA,CASSWPYEETQYF,TGCGCCAGCAGCTGGCCCTACGAAGAGACCCAGTACTTC
TRBV6-1,NA,TRBJ1-2,NA,CASSEISGIYGYTF,TGTGCCAGCAGTGAAATATCCGGAATCTATGGCTACACCTTC
TRBV7-3,NA,TRBJ2-6,NA,CASSAQGDRPGANVLTF,TGTGCCAGCAGCGCACAGGGCGATAGGCCTGGGGCCAACGTCCTGACTTTC
TRBV19,NA,TRBJ1-1,NA,CASSSQSFTEAFF,TGTGCCAGTAGTTCCCAATCCTTCACTGAAGCTTTCTTT
TRBV6-1,NA,TRBJ2-7,NA,CASRPGNEQYF,TGTGCCAGCCGTCCTGGAAACGAGCAGTACTTC
TRBV7-2,NA,TRBJ1-1,once,CASSLDAGATEAFF,TGTGCCAGCAGCTTAGACGCCGGGGCAACTGAAGCTTTCTTT
TRBV27,NA,TRBJ2-5,NA,CASSSNKETQYF,TGTGCCAGCAGTTCGAACAAAGAGACCCAGTACTTC
TRBV6-6,NA,TRBJ1-5,NA,CASSFGQANQPQHF,TGTGCCAGCAGTTTTGGGCAGGCAAATCAGCCCCAGCATTTT
TRBV5-4,NA,TRBJ1-1,NA,CASSNREENTEAFF,TGTGCCAGCAGCAACCGGGAGGAGAACACTGAAGCTTTCTTT
TRBV5-1,NA,TRBJ2-3,NA,CASSADSSAPSSTDTQYF,TGCGCCAGCAGCGCTGACTCCTCCGCCCCTTCTAGCACAGATACGCAGTATTTT
TRBV15,NA,TRBJ2-7,NA,CATSRGGSYEQYF,TGTGCCACCAGCAGAGGGGGCTCCTACGAGCAGTACTTC
TRBV28,NA,TRBJ1-2,NA,CASKSPGRRGYTF,TGTGCCAGCAAATCGCCAGGGCGGCGAGGCTACACCTTC
TRBV7-8,TRBD2,TRBJ2-3,NA,CASSLRTSGSRDTQYF,TGTGCCAGCAGCTTAAGGACTAGCGGGAGCCGCGATACGCAGTATTTT
TRBV6-6,NA,TRBJ2-2,NA,CASSYSIAGELFF,TGTGCCAGCAGTTACTCAATCGCCGGGGAGCTGTTTTTT
TRBV5-1,TRBD2,TRBJ2-3,NA,CASSLSVAGEITDTQYF,TGCGCCAGCAGCTTGTCGGTAGCGGGAGAAATAACAGATACGCAGTATTTT
TRBV5-1,NA,TRBJ2-3,NA,CASSFTSTTDTQYF,TGCGCCAGCAGCTTCACCAGTACCACAGATACGCAGTATTTT
TRBV28,NA,TRBJ1-2,NA,CASSPRWGYYGYTF,TGTGCCAGCAGTCCCCGTTGGGGATACTATGGCTACACCTTC
TRBV27,TRBD2,TRBJ2-3,NA,CASSTGTSYPDTQYF,TGTGCCAGCAGCACCGGGACTAGCTATCCGGATACGCAGTATTTT
TRBV27,NA,TRBJ1-1,once,CASSLNDGLNTEAFF,TGTGCCAGCAGTTTAAACGACGGATTGAACACTGAAGCTTTCTTT
TRBV15,TRBD1,TRBJ2-2,NA,CATTSVVVQGVTGELFF,TGTGCCACCACATCCGTTGTGGTGCAGGGGGTCACCGGGGAGCTGTTTTTT
TRBV27,NA,TRBJ2-3,NA,CASSLEGRYTQYF,TGTGCCAGCAGTTTGGAGGGGAGGTATACGCAGTATTTT
TRBV30,NA,TRBJ1-1,NA,CACAWNTEAFF,TGTGCCTGCGCGTGGAACACTGAAGCTTTCTTT
TRBV5-1,NA,TRBJ1-1,NA,CASNTGSLNTEAFF,TGCGCCAGCAACACCGGGTCTCTGAACACTGAAGCTTTCTTT
TRBV7-9,TRBD2,TRBJ2-2,NA,CASSPTLRLAGKTGELFF,TGTGCCAGCAGCCCCACACTAAGACTAGCGGGAAAGACCGGGGAGCTGTTTTTT
TRBV5-1,NA,TRBJ2-7,NA,CASSSAGPSYEQYF,TGCGCCAGCAGCTCTGCAGGGCCTTCCTACGAGCAGTACTTC
TRBV5-1,NA,TRBJ1-1,NA,CASSLDETEAFF,TGCGCCAGCAGCCTGGACGAGACTGAAGCTTTCTTT
TRBV14,NA,TRBJ2-1,NA,CASSQETSWDRSNEQFF,TGTGCCAGCAGCCAAGAGACCTCGTGGGATAGGAGCAATGAGCAGTTCTTC
TRBV19,TRBD1,TRBJ2-7,NA,CASSNRDRVYEQYF,TGTGCCAGTAGCAACCGGGACAGAGTCTACGAGCAGTACTTC
TRBV6-6,TRBD1,TRBJ2-7,NA,CASRTTGGLSYEQYF,TGTGCCAGCAGAACAACAGGGGGTTTGTCATACGAGCAGTACTTC
TRBV28,NA,TRBJ2-7,NA,CASSFSGDLLVHEQYF,TGTGCCAGCAGTTTCTCCGGGGACCTCTTAGTCCACGAGCAGTACTTC
TRBV7-2,NA,TRBJ2-7,NA,CASSVRGKEQYF,TGTGCCAGCAGCGTTAGGGGGAAGGAGCAGTACTTC
TRBV4-1,TRBD1,TRBJ1-6,NA,CASSPHENPGQENSPLHF,TGCGCCAGCAGCCCCCACGAAAATCCGGGACAGGAAAATTCACCCCTCCACTTT
TRBV5-1,NA,TRBJ1-4,NA,CASSQESGEKLFF,TGCGCCAGCAGCCAAGAGTCGGGAGAAAAACTGTTTTTT
TRBV10-3,NA,TRBJ1-2,NA,CAISDQENYGYTF,TGTGCCATCAGCGACCAGGAGAACTATGGCTACACCTTC
TRBV6-5,NA,TRBJ2-2,NA,CASSWSRRGELFF,TGTGCCAGCAGTTGGAGCAGGAGGGGGGAGCTGTTTTTT
TRBV19,TRBD1,TRBJ1-2,NA,CASSREAGTDYGYTF,TGTGCCAGTAGTCGCGAGGCCGGGACAGACTATGGCTACACCTTC
TRBV18,NA,TRBJ1-1,NA,CASSLDGNTEAFF,TGTGCCAGCTCACTTGACGGCAACACTGAAGCTTTCTTT
TRBV10-3,TRBD2,TRBJ2-7,NA,CAITPREGGLNEQYF,TGTGCCATCACCCCTCGGGAGGGCGGGTTAAACGAGCAGTACTTC
TRBV5-1,NA,TRBJ1-2,NA,CASSLNDLENYGYTF,TGCGCCAGCAGCTTGAATGACTTGGAGAACTATGGCTACACCTTC